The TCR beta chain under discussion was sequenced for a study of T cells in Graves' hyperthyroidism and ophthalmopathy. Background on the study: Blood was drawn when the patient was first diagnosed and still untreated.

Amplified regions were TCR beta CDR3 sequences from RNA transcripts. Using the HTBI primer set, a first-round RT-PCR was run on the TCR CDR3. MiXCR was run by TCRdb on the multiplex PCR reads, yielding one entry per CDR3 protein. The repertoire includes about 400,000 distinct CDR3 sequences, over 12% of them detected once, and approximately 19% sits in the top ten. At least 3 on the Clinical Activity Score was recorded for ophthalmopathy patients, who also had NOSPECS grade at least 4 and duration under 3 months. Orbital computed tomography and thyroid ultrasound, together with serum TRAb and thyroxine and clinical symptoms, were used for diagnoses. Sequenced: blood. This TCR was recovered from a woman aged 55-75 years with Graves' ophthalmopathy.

The DNA of the CDR3 is TGTGCCAGCAGCTTTGGGGGGTGGAATGAGCAGTTCTTC. Amino acid sequence: CASSFGGWNEQFF. The V and J genes are TRBV5-6 and TRBJ2-1, with a possible D match to TRBD2 (6 bases). CDR1 and CDR2 (germline): SGHDT, YYEEEE. V was cut by 2 bases and J by 7 bases, with 10 bases left in between. CDR3 length: 13 residues. The full variable domain, its missing parts supplied by reference TRBV5-6 and TRBJ2-1, is DAGVTQSPTHLIKTRGQQVTLRCSPKSGHDTVSWYQQALGQGPQFIFQYYEEEERQRGNFPDRFSGHQFPNYSSELNVNALLLGDSALYLCASSFGGWNEQFFGPGTRLTVL.